The clone carrying this T cell receptor (beta chain) was counted ten times or more. Its antigen is still unknown. The data originate from a study of neurological immune-mediated disorders. Findings and limits, study-wide: No CDR3 amino acid sequences recurred among expanded clones across subjects, suggesting private repertoires in all groups.

V lost 4 bases and J 4 bases, leaving 22 bases between the germline ends. Germline V gene data show CDR1 as SGHVS and CDR2 as FNYEAQ. The CDR3 sequence is 18 residues long. 5'RACE with 10-nucleotide random UMIs produced the cDNA. TCRdb reprocessed the 5' RACE reads with MiXCR, giving one entry per CDR3 protein. The sample carries 60,000 to 90,000 distinct CDR3 sequences, roughly 10% recorded once. Time point defined: longitudinal time-point 1 (baseline). The rearrangement uses TRBV7-6 and TRBJ2-2; the D call may be TRBD1 or TRBD2 (6 bases each). The sequence was obtained from a man aged 25 to 40 in good health. The sequenced sample was PBMCs. CDR3 DNA: TGTGCCAGCAGCTCCCCTGGGGGGCTAGCAGCCGGCACCGGGGAGCTGTTTTTT. Translated: CASSSPGGLAAGTGELFF.